These 18 T cell receptor beta chains were all obtained from the same sample, sequenced in a study of CD8 T cells in ankylosing spondylitis. Whole-study results and caveats: Blood of patients with ankylosing spondylitis appeared to be characterized by a TCR beta motif of eight highly homologous variants.

Antigen specificity for these receptors is unknown. TCRdb re-called the 5' RACE reads through MiXCR, storing one row per CDR3 protein. The sample consists of around 480,000 distinct CDR3 sequences, 15% to 20% of them appearing once. The sequencing input was blood, either unsorted or a sorted T cell fraction (not recorded which). All receptors derive from a male donor with ankylosing spondylitis.

This clonotype appeared many times. The rearrangement uses TRBV20-1 and TRBJ2-3, with D perhaps TRBD2 (6 bases). Trimming took 0 bases from V and 5 from J, leaving 18 bases between them. Per the germline V gene, CDR1 is DFQATT and CDR2 is SNEGSKA (reference sequence). The CDR3 runs to 16 residues. The CDR3 DNA follows: TGCAGTGCTAGAGATGCCGGGACTGCCTATGGAGATACGCAGTATTTT. Translated: CSARDAGTAYGDTQYF.

The rearrangement joins TRBV6-5 to TRBJ1-2; D is perhaps TRBD1 (6 bases). V was trimmed by 0 bases and J by 8 bases, leaving 16 bases between them. Germline assignment: CDR1 MNHEY and CDR2 SVGAGI. The CDR3 is made up of 15 amino acids. CDR3 in DNA: TGTGCCAGCAGTTACTCGAGCCAGGGGTTAAGCGGCTACACCTTC. Translating gives CASSYSSQGLSGYTF.

This clonotype was found many times. This rearrangement joins TRBV10-3 to TRBJ2-1; D is possibly TRBD2 (6 bases). Germline loops: CDR1 ENHRY, CDR2 SYGVKD. The germline V and J ends were trimmed by 4 bases and 4 bases, with 11 bases remaining between them. CDR3 length equals 14 residues. CDR3 residues: CAISGTTQYNEQFF. CDR3 nucleotides: TGTGCCATCAGTGGGACTACACAATACAATGAGCAGTTCTTC.

The chain carries TRBV15 and TRBJ2-7; D unclear. V lost 9 bases and J 0 bases, leaving 15 bases between the germline ends. CDR3 size: 14 residues. Per the germline V gene, CDR1 is LNHNV and CDR2 is YYDKDF (reference sequence). CDR3 coding DNA: TGTGCCACAGCTAACCAGGTACACTCCTACGAGCAGTACTTC. Translating it yields CATANQVHSYEQYF. Using reference TRBV15 and TRBJ2-7 for the parts outside the CDR3, the full variable domain is DAMVIQNPRYQVTQFGKPVTLSCSQTLNHNVMYWYQQKSSQAPKLLFHYYDKDFNNEADTPDNFQSRRPNTSFCFLDIRSPGLGDTAMYLCATANQVHSYEQYFGPGTRLTVT.

This clonotype has more than one count but fewer than ten. V and J are TRBV6-1 and TRBJ2-1; 8 nucleotides align to TRBD2. J lost 0 bases, V lost 9 bases, and 4 bases had no gene match. Germline lookup yields CDR1 MNHNS and CDR2 SASEGT. There are 14 residues in the CDR3. The CDR3 loop reads CASAGTSSYNEQFF. DNA for the CDR3: TGTGCCAGTGCCGGGACTAGCTCCTACAATGAGCAGTTCTTC.

V and J are TRBV7-2 and TRBJ2-7, with D perhaps being TRBD1 or TRBD2 (5 bases each). Germline values: CDR1 SGHTA, CDR2 FQGNSA. The CDR3 extends over 14 amino acids. Between the trimmed V and J ends, which lost 4 bases and 2 bases, there was a span of 12 bases. CDR3 DNA sequence: TGTGCCAGCAGCTCGGGACGGTTAGCCTACGAGCAGTACTTC. It translates to CASSSGRLAYEQYF.

This clonotype came up a few times. The CDR3 DNA is TGTGCCAGCAGTTTCCCGACTAGCGGGGCCTACGAGCAGTACTTC. Its translation: CASSFPTSGAYEQYF. This chain connects TRBV28 to TRBJ2-7; 11 nucleotides agree with TRBD2. Germline trimming cut 3 bases from V and 2 bases from J; bases unmatched to any gene: 3. The CDR3 covers 15 residues. Looked up from germline, CDR1 is MDHEN and CDR2 is SYDVKM.

This clonotype was observed a few times. The V gene is TRBV28, the J gene TRBJ2-1, with 9 nucleotides matching TRBD1. The germline V gene has CDR1 MDHEN and CDR2 SYDVKM. Trimming at V came to 10 bases and at J to 3 bases, leaving 4 bases not matched to a gene. The CDR3 runs to 13 residues. The CDR3 DNA is TGTGCCACCCGACAGGGGGGCTACAATGAGCAGTTCTTC. Translation: CATRQGGYNEQFF.

This chain joins TRBV11-2 and TRBJ1-2; D remains unclear. Trimming cost V 0 bases and J 6 bases, with 14 bases left between them. The CDR3 extends over 15 amino acids. Per the germline V gene, CDR1 is SGHAT and CDR2 is FQNNGV. CDR3 in DNA: TGTGCCAGCAGCTTAGATCTGCGGGCCATGGATGGCTACACCTTC. This codes for CASSLDLRAMDGYTF.

This clonotype was detected only a few times. This rearrangement joins TRBV12-3 or TRBV12-4 to TRBJ2-1; 10 bases are a match to TRBD2. CDR3 length: 16 residues. Trimming at V came to 3 bases and at J to 7 bases, leaving 9 bases not matched to a gene. Here the CDR3 DNA reads TGTGCCAGCAGTTTGGGTCCAGCGGGAGGGCAGAATGAGCAGTTCTTC. Translated: CASSLGPAGGQNEQFF.

This clonotype was recorded at least ten times. The J gene is TRBJ2-7, the V gene TRBV5-1; 11 bases line up with TRBD1. The CDR3 runs 14 residues. Germline CDR1 reads SGHRS; CDR2 reads YFSETQ. The V and J ends lost 4 bases and 2 bases, in that order; junction bases with no gene match: 2. Here the CDR3 DNA reads TGCGCCAGCAGCCGGACAGGGGGCACCTACGAGCAGTACTTC. The encoded protein is CASSRTGGTYEQYF.

This rearrangement joins TRBV12-3 or TRBV12-4 to TRBJ2-1; 7 bases map to TRBD1. The CDR3 consists of 15 residues. V dropped 6 bases and J dropped 0; count of bases not matched to a gene: 5. CDR3 in amino acids: CASRYRDSSYNEQFF. The CDR3 nucleotides read TGTGCCAGCAGATACCGGGACAGCTCCTACAATGAGCAGTTCTTC.

The rearrangement links TRBV9 to TRBJ2-1; 15 positions match TRBD2. CDR1 SGDLS and CDR2 YYNGEE come from the germline V gene. Trimming took 4 bases from V and 4 from J; bases not matched to a gene: 6. The CDR3 loop spans 17 amino acids. Here the CDR3 DNA reads TGTGCCAGCAGCCCCTGGACTAGCGGGAGGGCTTACAATGAGCAGTTCTTC. As protein: CASSPWTSGRAYNEQFF.

The genes are TRBV29-1 and TRBJ1-2; 8 bases are a match to TRBD1. J gave up 6 bases and V 7 bases, and 13 bases lay outside the gene matches. The CDR3 runs 14 residues. Germline V lookup: CDR1 SQVTM, CDR2 ANQGSEA. Here the CDR3 DNA reads TGCAGCGAAACCCCAGGGGGCGCGGGAGATGGCTACACCTTC. Its protein is CSETPGGAGDGYTF.

This clonotype was detected only a few times. For the CDR3, the DNA is TGTGCCAGCAGCTCGGGGACACCACCCTACGAGCAGTACTTC. Translating it yields CASSSGTPPYEQYF. The gene calls are TRBV7-3 and TRBJ2-7; possible D gene TRBD1, 6 bases. This CDR3 comprises 14 residues. CDR1 and CDR2 from the germline V gene are SGHTA and FQGTGA. Trimming shortened V by 4 bases and J by 2 bases, and 12 bases separated the two germline ends.

This clonotype has more than one count but fewer than ten. Lacking the conserved final phenylalanine or tryptophan, this CDR3 likely reflects a read error. The DNA is omitted, as the CDR3 cannot be located on it reliably, and the CDR3 follows TCRdb's listing. This sequence joins TRBV7-8 and TRBJ1-4; the listed D gene, TRBD1, was not tested against the DNA. Germline V gene data show CDR1 as SGHVS and CDR2 as FQNEAQ. The CDR3 sequence runs 8 residues, both termini included. The chain's CDR3 is CASSLGDL.

The V gene is TRBV7-2, the J gene TRBJ2-1; 10 nucleotides match TRBD2. The CDR3 covers 16 residues. The germline gives CDR1 SGHTA, CDR2 FQGNSA. Trimming cost V 3 bases and J 6 bases; bases outside gene matches: 8. The CDR3 region has the DNA TGTGCCAGCAGCTTTCAAGCGGGAGGGCCACGCAATGAGCAGTTCTTC. This gives the protein CASSFQAGGPRNEQFF. Full variable domain (rest looked up from reference TRBV7-2 and TRBJ2-1): GAGVSQSPSNKVTEKGKDVELRCDPISGHTALYWYRQSLGQGLEFLIYFQGNSAPDKSGLPSDRFSAERTGGSVSTLTIQRTQQEDSAVYLCASSFQAGGPRNEQFFGPGTRLTVL.

This clonotype was seen a few times. The chain employs TRBV5-1 and TRBJ2-6, with 9 bases lining up with TRBD1. Germline V lookup: CDR1 SGHRS, CDR2 YFSETQ. After removal of 4 bases from V and 0 bases from J, the junction contained 5 bases not matched to a gene. This CDR3 is built from 17 residues. The CDR3 region has the DNA TGCGCCAGCAGCCACGGGACAGGGCTCTCTGGGGCCAACGTCCTGACTTTC. It is translated as CASSHGTGLSGANVLTF. Using reference TRBV5-1 and TRBJ2-6 for the parts outside the CDR3, the full variable domain is KAGVTQTPRYLIKTRGQQVTLSCSPISGHRSVSWYQQTPGQGLQFLFEYFSETQRNKGNFPGRFSGRQFSNSRSEMNVSTLELGDSALYLCASSHGTGLSGANVLTFGAGSRLTVL.